This T cell receptor (beta chain) was identified during a study of post-analysis software for immune sequencing data. About the research overall: The cohort encompassed relapsing-remitting, secondary progressive and progressive-relapsing multiple sclerosis disease courses. Study results and caveats: Comparison with controls showed significantly lower normalized Chao1 diversity in multiple sclerosis patients. The study found TRBV5-6, TRBV5-1 and TRBV20-1 among five or six TRBV segments more frequent in patients than controls. F measure showed strong co-clustering of same-batch samples.

This clonotype was recorded once. No antigen is known for it. Germline V gene lookup returns CDR1 LGHNA and CDR2 YSLEER. J was trimmed by 5 bases and V by 0 bases; bases with no gene match: 8. The CDR3 totals 17 residues. TCR beta libraries were prepared from cDNA with unique molecular identifiers. Once about 0.85 to 11 million T cells were used, approximately 470,000 cDNA molecules resulted. TCRdb itself ran the PCR reads through MiXCR, one entry per CDR3 protein. The table shows 380,000 or so distinct CDR3 sequences, with around a third occurring only once. The TCR was taken from a girl between 5 and 17 years old with multiple sclerosis. Sequencing was performed on blood. This chain connects TRBV4-3 to TRBJ2-5; 11 nucleotides match TRBD2. CDR3 amino acids: CASSQDVAGGCEETQYF. The CDR3 bases are TGCGCCAGCAGCCAAGACGTAGCGGGAGGGTGTGAGGAGACCCAGTACTTC.